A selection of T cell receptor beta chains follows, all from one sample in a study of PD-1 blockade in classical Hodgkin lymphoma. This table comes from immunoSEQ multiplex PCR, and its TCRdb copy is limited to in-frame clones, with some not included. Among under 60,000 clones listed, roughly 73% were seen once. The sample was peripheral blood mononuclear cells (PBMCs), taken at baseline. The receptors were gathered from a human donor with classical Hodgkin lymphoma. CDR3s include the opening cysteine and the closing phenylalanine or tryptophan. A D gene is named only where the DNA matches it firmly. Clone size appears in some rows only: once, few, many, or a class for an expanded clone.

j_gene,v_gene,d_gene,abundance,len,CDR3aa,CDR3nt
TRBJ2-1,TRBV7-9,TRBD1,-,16,CASSLIGTGGWNEQFF,TGTGCCAGCAGCTTAATCGGGACAGGGGGCTGGAATGAGCAGTTCTTC
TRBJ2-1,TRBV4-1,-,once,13,CASSQDYDYEQFF,TGCGCCAGCAGCCAAGATTATGACTATGAGCAGTTCTTC
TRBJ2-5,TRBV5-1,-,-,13,CASSLNRAGTQYF,TGCGCCAGCAGCTTGAACCGGGCAGGGACCCAGTACTTC
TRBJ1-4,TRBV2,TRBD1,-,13,CASRTGVDEKLFF,TGTGCCAGTAGGACAGGGGTGGATGAAAAACTGTTTTTT
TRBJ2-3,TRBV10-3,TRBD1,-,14,CAISLSTGTDTQYF,TGTGCCATCAGCCTTTCGACAGGGACAGATACGCAGTATTTT
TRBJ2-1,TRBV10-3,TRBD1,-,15,CAIRRDRGRDNEQFF,TGTGCCATCAGACGGGACAGGGGGCGCGACAATGAGCAGTTCTTC
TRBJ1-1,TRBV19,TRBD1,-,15,CASSNGQGAFSEAFF,TGTGCCAGTAGTAATGGACAGGGGGCGTTCAGTGAAGCTTTCTTT
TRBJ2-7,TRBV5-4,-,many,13,CASSLAGSYEQYF,TGTGCCAGCAGCTTGGCCGGGTCCTACGAGCAGTACTTC
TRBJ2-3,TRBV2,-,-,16,CASSEPGISSTDTQYF,TGTGCCAGCAGTGAACCTGGGATCTCTAGCACAGATACGCAGTATTTT
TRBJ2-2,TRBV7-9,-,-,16,CASSEMGRGGTGELFF,TGTGCCAGCAGCGAAATGGGCAGGGGAGGCACCGGGGAGCTGTTTTTT
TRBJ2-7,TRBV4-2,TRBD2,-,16,CASSQERASGLYEQYF,TGTGCCAGCAGCCAAGAAAGGGCTAGCGGTCTGTACGAGCAGTACTTC